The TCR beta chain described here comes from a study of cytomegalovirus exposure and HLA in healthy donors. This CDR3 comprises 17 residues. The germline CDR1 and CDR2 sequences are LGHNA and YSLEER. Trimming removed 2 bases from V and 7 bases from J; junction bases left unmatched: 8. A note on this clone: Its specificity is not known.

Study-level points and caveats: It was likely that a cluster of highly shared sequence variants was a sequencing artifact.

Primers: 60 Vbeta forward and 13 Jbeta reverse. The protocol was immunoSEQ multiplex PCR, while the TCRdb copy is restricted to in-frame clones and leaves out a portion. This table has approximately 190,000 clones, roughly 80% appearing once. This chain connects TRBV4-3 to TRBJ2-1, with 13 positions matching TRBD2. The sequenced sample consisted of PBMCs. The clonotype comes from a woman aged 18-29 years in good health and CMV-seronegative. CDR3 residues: CASSQPIGTSGKNEQFF. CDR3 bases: TGCGCCAGCAGCCAACCTATTGGGACTAGCGGGAAAAATGAGCAGTTCTTC.